This T cell receptor (beta chain) appears in the sequencing data of a study of Ad26.COV2.S vaccination and SARS-CoV-2 variants. Only in-frame clones appear in the TCRdb table, and some are missing; sequencing was by immunoSEQ multiplex PCR. The data contain over 450,000 clones, about 89% of them singletons. Treatment indicated: some 19 received Ad26.COV2.S at low or high dose, single or two shots; roughly five received placebo; per-sample allocation not given. The investigators took samples on day 63 after the first vaccine or placebo injection. The CDR3 runs 15 residues. The germline V gene has CDR1 GTSNPN and CDR2 SVGIG (reference sequence). V lost 0 bases to trimming and J lost 0 bases, with 9 bases between them.

The rearrangement links TRBV30 to TRBJ2-1; D is unresolved. Source: peripheral blood, taken in a trial of Ad26.COV2.S vaccine versus placebo. This TCR came from a person between 18 and 65 years old who received the Ad26.COV2.S COVID-19 vaccine or a placebo. The CDR3 sequence is CAWSVWLSSYNEQFF. In nucleotides, the CDR3 is TGTGCCTGGAGTGTGTGGCTGAGCTCCTACAATGAGCAGTTCTTC.